This paragraph reports one TCR beta chain. Trimming took off 1 base at V and 8 bases at J, with 8 bases between the two ends. This CDR3 has 12 amino acids. Germline CDR1 reads MGHDK; CDR2 reads SYGVNS. The data stem from a study of blood T cell repertoires in COVID-19. Method: immunoSEQ multiplex PCR; TCRdb's copy keeps in-frame clones and lacks some. The sample shows 100,000 to 150,000 clones, about 86% of them seen only once. The V gene is TRBV25-1, the J gene TRBJ1-1; D is perhaps TRBD1 (5 bases). The sample was peripheral blood. The receptor was derived from a woman aged 50 to 65 with acute or convalescent COVID-19. The CDR3 DNA reads as TGTGCCAGCAGTGAATTCCAGGGAGAAGCTTTCTTT. This sequence encodes CASSEFQGEAFF.